Below, one T cell receptor (beta chain) is given with its context. The entry originates in a study of response to subunit inactivated influenza vaccine. Germline CDR1 is DFQATT and CDR2 is SNEGSKA (reference sequence). This CDR3 comprises 12 residues. Trimming cost V 3 bases and J 3 bases, with 9 bases left between them. TCRdb reanalysed the RT-PCR reads using MiXCR and keeps one entry per CDR3 protein. The sample has 800,000 to 1,000,000 distinct CDR3 sequences; around 21% are singletons. Sequencing used PBMCs from blood, obtained roughly 5 days after vaccination. The chain combines TRBV20-1 with TRBJ2-7; either TRBD1 or TRBD2 may supply D (5 bases each). This sequence was found in a man aged 45-60 years who received an inactivated influenza vaccine. For the CDR3, the DNA is TGCAGTGCTAGGGGGGTAGGCTACGAGCAGTACTTC. This sequence encodes CSARGVGYEQYF.